The 12 T cell receptor beta chains in this list originate from one sample, sequenced in a study of T cell responses to AZD1222 COVID-19 vaccine. Clones were read by immunoSEQ multiplex PCR, and TCRdb kept only the in-frame ones, dropping some. Found here are about 97,000 clones, 85% to 90% of them singletons; the top ten hold 7.5%. Sequenced material: peripheral blood, taken on day 0 of AZD1222 vaccination. These receptors came from an adult in good health.

The gene calls are TRBV27 and TRBJ2-1, with 9 bases aligning to TRBD1. Germline trimming cut 1 base from V and 7 bases from J; bases unmatched to any gene: 5. Germline loops: CDR1 MNHEY, CDR2 SMNVEV (reference sequence). The CDR3 totals 15 residues. This CDR3 is CASSLYGTGLNEQFF. The CDR3 region has the DNA TGTGCCAGCAGTTTATACGGGACAGGGTTAAATGAGCAGTTCTTC.

This clone was seen a handful of times. The chain is built from TRBV7-9 and TRBJ2-1, with 7 bases identical to TRBD2. The CDR3 has 15 residues. In germline, CDR1 is SEHNR, CDR2 FQNEAQ (reference sequence). The junction had 7 bases not matched to a gene; V was cut back by 2 bases and J by 6 bases. DNA of the CDR3: TGTGCCAGCAGCTTATATGCGGGGACTACCAATGAGCAGTTCTTC. Translating it yields CASSLYAGTTNEQFF.

The rearrangement uses TRBV2 and TRBJ1-1; perhaps TRBD1 as D (5 bases). Deletions cut 5 bases from V and 0 bases from J, with 7 bases between. The CDR3 sequence is 13 residues long. CDR1 SNHLY and CDR2 FYNNEI come from the germline V gene. Here the CDR3 DNA reads TGTGCCAGCAGTCAAGGGGTGAACACTGAAGCTTTCTTT. Translating it yields CASSQGVNTEAFF. The full variable domain, its missing parts supplied by reference TRBV2 and TRBJ1-1, is EPEVTQTPSHQVTQMGQEVILRCVPISNHLYFYWYRQILGQKVEFLVSFYNNEISEKSEIFDDQFSVERPDGSNFTLKIRSTKLEDSAMYFCASSQGVNTEAFFGQGTRLTVV.

This chain connects TRBV12-3 or TRBV12-4 to TRBJ1-4; D possibly corresponds to TRBD1 (5 bases). V dropped 3 bases and J dropped 11 bases, with 13 bases sitting between them. This CDR3 has 13 amino acids. CDR3 loop: CASSFPPGGKLFF. Written as DNA, the CDR3 is TGTGCCAGCAGTTTTCCGCCGGGGGGGAAACTGTTTTTT.

This chain connects TRBV7-9 to TRBJ1-2, with TRBD1 as a possible D gene (5 bases). V shed 5 bases and J shed 7 bases, with 11 bases lying between them. Germline assignment: CDR1 SEHNR and CDR2 FQNEAQ (reference sequence). The CDR3 has 12 residues. CDR3 nucleotides: TGTGCCAGCAGCACCGGGACTGGTGGCTACACCTTC. Translating it yields CASSTGTGGYTF.

This clone was seen a few times. The sample holds other DNA sequences that translate to the same CDR3. The gene calls are TRBV7-8 and TRBJ2-5, with a tentative D call TRBD1 (5 bases). Trimming pared 5 bases from V and 2 bases from J, leaving 12 bases between. The CDR3 runs to 14 residues. The germline gives CDR1 SGHVS, CDR2 FQNEAQ. The CDR3, as DNA: TGTGCCAGCAGCCCTACCAGGGTTCAAGAGACCCAGTACTTC. It codes for CASSPTRVQETQYF.

The rearrangement links TRBV6-5 to TRBJ1-2; D gene uncertain. From germline, CDR1 is MNHEY and CDR2 SVGAGI. The length of the CDR3 is 13 residues. With 6 bases removed from V and 2 bases from J, the gap between germline ends came to 10 bases. In DNA form, the CDR3 reads TGTGCCAGCAGCCCCGACATAAACTATGGCTACACCTTC. This codes for CASSPDINYGYTF.

The chain employs TRBV9 and TRBJ2-3; 10 positions match TRBD1. The length of the CDR3 is 16 residues. CDR1 and CDR2 from the germline V gene are SGDLS and YYNGEE. Trimming removed 3 bases from V and 1 base from J; junction bases left unmatched: 5. Here the CDR3 DNA reads TGTGCCAGCAGCGAAACCGACAGGGGGCGCACAGATACGCAGTATTTT. As protein: CASSETDRGRTDTQYF.

This clone was seen a single time. The chain joins TRBV10-3 to TRBJ2-7, with D possibly called TRBD1 or TRBD2 (5 bases each). This CDR3 is 19 amino acids long. Deletions cut 0 bases from V and 4 bases from J, with 25 bases between. Germline values: CDR1 ENHRY, CDR2 SYGVKD. The CDR3: CAISESRIPLRGGAYEQYF. Written as DNA, the CDR3 is TGTGCCATCAGTGAGTCGAGGATCCCGCTGAGGGGCGGTGCATACGAGCAGTACTTC.

The chain recombines TRBV5-6 with TRBJ1-5; TRBD1 might be the D (6 bases). From germline, CDR1 is SGHDT and CDR2 YYEEEE. The CDR3 is made up of 14 amino acids. Deletions cut 2 bases from V and 7 bases from J, with 13 bases between. CDR3 bases: TGTGCCAGCAGCTTTCTACAGGGCGGGCAGCCCCAGCATTTT. Amino acid sequence: CASSFLQGGQPQHF.

The chain joins TRBV4-1 to TRBJ1-2; D gene unclear. The CDR3 has 14 amino acids. CDR1 MGHRA and CDR2 YSYEKL come from the germline V gene. V lost 4 bases and J lost 1, with 10 bases in between. CDR3 bases: TGCGCCAGCAGCCCCGGACCGAATAACTATGGCTACACCTTC. This translates into CASSPGPNNYGYTF.

This chain uses TRBV18 with TRBJ1-5; no firm D call. This CDR3 has 13 residues. The germline V and J ends were trimmed by 6 bases and 3 bases, with 9 bases remaining between them. Germline V lookup: CDR1 KGHSH, CDR2 LQKENI. In DNA form, the CDR3 reads TGTGCCAGCTCGGAAGGGCACAATCAGCCCCAGCATTTT. Translating it yields CASSEGHNQPQHF.